The rows below give T cell receptor beta chains drawn from one sample of a study of shared clonotypes between healthy human individuals. TCRdb keeps only in-frame clones here, not all; method: immunoSEQ multiplex PCR. Among about 2 million clones listed, roughly 94% were seen once. The specimen was naive CD8+ T cells sorted from blood. The receptors stem from a man between 18 and 35 years old in good health. Each CDR3 is given with its conserved first and last residue. Each record gives: clone size, J gene, V gene, D gene, CDR3 protein, CDR3 DNA. D genes are given only for firm matches. A clone size is listed for some rows: how often the clone was seen (once, few, many), or a class if it is expanded.

abundance: NA; j_gene: TRBJ2-3; v_gene: TRBV5-1; d_gene: NA; CDR3aa: CASGDIMGNTQYF; CDR3nt: TGCGCCAGCGGCGACATAATGGGGAATACGCAGTATTTT
abundance: NA; j_gene: TRBJ1-1; v_gene: TRBV19; d_gene: NA; CDR3aa: CASQRDTTEAFF; CDR3nt: TGTGCCTCACAGCGCGATACCACTGAAGCTTTCTTT
abundance: NA; j_gene: TRBJ1-5; v_gene: TRBV21-1; d_gene: NA; CDR3aa: CAIVVRGTGAGQPQHF; CDR3nt: TGTGCCATCGTAGTTAGGGGAACAGGGGCCGGTCAGCCCCAGCATTTT
abundance: NA; j_gene: TRBJ2-1; v_gene: TRBV2; d_gene: NA; CDR3aa: CASSEGDKLYNEQFF; CDR3nt: TGTGCCAGCAGTGAGGGGGACAAGTTGTACAATGAGCAGTTCTTC
abundance: NA; j_gene: TRBJ2-1; v_gene: TRBV4-3; d_gene: TRBD2; CDR3aa: CASSQDLADGNEQFF; CDR3nt: TGCGCCAGCAGCCAAGATCTAGCGGACGGCAATGAGCAGTTCTTC
abundance: NA; j_gene: TRBJ2-7; v_gene: TRBV6-5; d_gene: NA; CDR3aa: CASSYFGVGHEQYF; CDR3nt: TGTGCCAGCAGTTACTTTGGGGTAGGGCACGAGCAGTACTTC
abundance: NA; j_gene: TRBJ1-5; v_gene: TRBV30; d_gene: TRBD1; CDR3aa: CAWSGGTVSNQPQHF; CDR3nt: TGTGCCTGGAGCGGGGGGACAGTTAGCAATCAGCCCCAGCATTTT
abundance: NA; j_gene: TRBJ1-1; v_gene: TRBV6-1; d_gene: NA; CDR3aa: CASSDVGAFF; CDR3nt: TGTGCCAGCAGTGATGTAGGAGCTTTCTTT
abundance: once; j_gene: TRBJ1-4; v_gene: TRBV7-3; d_gene: TRBD1; CDR3aa: CASSLRLEEARGREKLFF; CDR3nt: TGTGCCAGCAGCTTAAGGCTGGAAGAGGCCAGGGGGCGGGAAAAACTGTTTTTT
abundance: once; j_gene: TRBJ2-7; v_gene: TRBV7-9; d_gene: NA; CDR3aa: CASSSQMGYEQYF; CDR3nt: TGTGCCAGCAGCTCACAAATGGGCTACGAGCAGTACTTC
abundance: NA; j_gene: TRBJ1-2; v_gene: TRBV6-1; d_gene: NA; CDR3aa: CASSEGGGVPYGYTF; CDR3nt: TGTGCCAGCAGTGAAGGGGGCGGAGTCCCCTATGGCTACACCTTC
abundance: NA; j_gene: TRBJ2-1; v_gene: TRBV4-3; d_gene: TRBD1; CDR3aa: CASSQVGPGTEYYNEQFF; CDR3nt: TGCGCCAGCAGCCAAGTTGGTCCCGGGACAGAATACTACAATGAGCAGTTCTTC
abundance: NA; j_gene: TRBJ1-2; v_gene: TRBV28; d_gene: NA; CDR3aa: CASSALGWAENYGYTF; CDR3nt: TGTGCCAGCAGTGCACTCGGGTGGGCCGAAAACTATGGCTACACCTTC
abundance: NA; j_gene: TRBJ1-6; v_gene: TRBV4-1; d_gene: NA; CDR3aa: CASSQEGGNSPLHF; CDR3nt: TGCGCCAGCAGCCAGGAGGGGGGTAATTCACCCCTCCACTTT
abundance: NA; j_gene: TRBJ2-5; v_gene: TRBV15; d_gene: NA; CDR3aa: CATSIRQKETQYF; CDR3nt: TGTGCCACCAGCATAAGACAGAAAGAGACCCAGTACTTC
abundance: NA; j_gene: TRBJ1-2; v_gene: TRBV19; d_gene: NA; CDR3aa: CASSFTGTDYGYTF; CDR3nt: TGTGCCAGTAGTTTCACCGGGACGGACTATGGCTACACCTTC
abundance: NA; j_gene: TRBJ1-2; v_gene: TRBV19; d_gene: NA; CDR3aa: CASSFWTGPWGYTF; CDR3nt: TGTGCCAGTAGTTTTTGGACGGGGCCTTGGGGCTACACCTTC
abundance: NA; j_gene: TRBJ2-7; v_gene: TRBV7-2; d_gene: NA; CDR3aa: CASSQGLADRYEQYF; CDR3nt: TGTGCCAGCAGCCAGGGGCTAGCGGATCGCTACGAGCAGTACTTC
abundance: NA; j_gene: TRBJ2-1; v_gene: TRBV2; d_gene: TRBD2; CDR3aa: CASSDGTSWAGEQFF; CDR3nt: TGTGCCAGCAGTGATGGGACTAGCTGGGCTGGTGAGCAGTTCTTC
abundance: NA; j_gene: TRBJ2-1; v_gene: TRBV7-6; d_gene: NA; CDR3aa: CASSQWDGGYNEQFF; CDR3nt: TGTGCCAGCAGCCAGTGGGACGGGGGCTACAATGAGCAGTTCTTC
abundance: NA; j_gene: TRBJ2-2; v_gene: TRBV9; d_gene: NA; CDR3aa: CASSRPTGELFF; CDR3nt: TGTGCCAGCAGCAGACCCACCGGGGAGCTGTTTTTT
abundance: NA; j_gene: TRBJ2-7; v_gene: TRBV14; d_gene: TRBD1; CDR3aa: CASSQDHGTGGYEQYF; CDR3nt: TGTGCCAGCAGCCAAGATCACGGGACAGGGGGGTACGAGCAGTACTTC
abundance: NA; j_gene: TRBJ1-2; v_gene: TRBV2; d_gene: NA; CDR3aa: CASSDRDGPGYGYTF; CDR3nt: TGTGCCAGCAGTGACAGGGATGGGCCGGGGTATGGCTACACCTTC